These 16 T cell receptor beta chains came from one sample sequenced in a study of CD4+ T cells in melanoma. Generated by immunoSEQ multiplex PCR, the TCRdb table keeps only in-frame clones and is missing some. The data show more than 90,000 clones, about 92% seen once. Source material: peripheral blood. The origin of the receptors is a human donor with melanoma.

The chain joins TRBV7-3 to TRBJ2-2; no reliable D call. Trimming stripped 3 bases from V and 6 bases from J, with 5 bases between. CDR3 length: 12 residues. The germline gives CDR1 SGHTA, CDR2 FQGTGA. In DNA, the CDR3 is TGTGCCAGCAGCTTTATGTCCGGGGAGCTGTTTTTT. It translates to CASSFMSGELFF.

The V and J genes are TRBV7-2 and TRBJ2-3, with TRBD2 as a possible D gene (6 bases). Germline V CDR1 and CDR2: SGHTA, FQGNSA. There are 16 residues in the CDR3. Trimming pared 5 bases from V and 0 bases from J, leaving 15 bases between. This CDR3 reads CASSAGPSGSTDTQYF. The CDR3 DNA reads TGTGCCAGCAGCGCGGGACCCTCAGGGAGCACAGATACGCAGTATTTT.

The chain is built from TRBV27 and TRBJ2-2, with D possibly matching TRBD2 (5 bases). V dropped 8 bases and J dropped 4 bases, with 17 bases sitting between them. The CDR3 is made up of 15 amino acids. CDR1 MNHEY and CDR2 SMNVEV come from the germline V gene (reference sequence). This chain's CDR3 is CASRRPNSGTGELFF. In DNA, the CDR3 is TGTGCCAGCCGCCGGCCCAACAGCGGCACCGGGGAGCTGTTTTTT.

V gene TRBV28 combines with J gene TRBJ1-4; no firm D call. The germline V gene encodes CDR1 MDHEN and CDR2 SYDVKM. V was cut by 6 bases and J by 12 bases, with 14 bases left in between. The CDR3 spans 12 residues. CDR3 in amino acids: CASSRPVGELFF. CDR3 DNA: TGTGCCAGCAGCCGTCCGGTCGGGGAACTGTTTTTT.

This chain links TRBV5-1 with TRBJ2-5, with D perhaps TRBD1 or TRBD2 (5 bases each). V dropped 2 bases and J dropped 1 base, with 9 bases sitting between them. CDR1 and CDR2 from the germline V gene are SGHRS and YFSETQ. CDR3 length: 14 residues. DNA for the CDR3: TGCGCCAGCAGCTTAACGGGGCTCCAAGAGACCCAGTACTTC. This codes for CASSLTGLQETQYF.

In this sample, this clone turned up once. This CDR3 reads CASSLSFRDNEQFF. CDR3 bases: TGTGCCAGCAGTCTATCCTTCAGGGACAATGAGCAGTTCTTC. V usage is TRBV2 and J usage is TRBJ2-1; TRBD1 might be the D (5 bases). The ends were cut back, 5 bases at V and 5 bases at J, with 13 bases in the middle. CDR3 size: 14 residues. Germline CDR1 reads SNHLY; CDR2 reads FYNNEI.

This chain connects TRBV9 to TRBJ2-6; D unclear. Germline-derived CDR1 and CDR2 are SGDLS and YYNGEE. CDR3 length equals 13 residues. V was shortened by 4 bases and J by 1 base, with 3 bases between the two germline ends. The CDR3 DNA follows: TGTGCCAGCAGCACTTCTGGGGCCAACGTCCTGACTTTC. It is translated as CASSTSGANVLTF.

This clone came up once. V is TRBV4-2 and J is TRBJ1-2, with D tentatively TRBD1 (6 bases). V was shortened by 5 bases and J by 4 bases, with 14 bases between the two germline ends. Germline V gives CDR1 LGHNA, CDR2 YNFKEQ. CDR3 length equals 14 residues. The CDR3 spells CASSATGQSYGYTF. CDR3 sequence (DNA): TGTGCCAGCAGCGCGACGGGACAATCCTATGGCTACACCTTC.

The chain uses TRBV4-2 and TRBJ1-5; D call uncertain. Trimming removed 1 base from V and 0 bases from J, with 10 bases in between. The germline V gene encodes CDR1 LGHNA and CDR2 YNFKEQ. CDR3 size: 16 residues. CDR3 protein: CASSQVFIVSNQPQHF. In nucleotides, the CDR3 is TGTGCCAGCAGCCAAGTTTTCATCGTTAGCAATCAGCCCCAGCATTTT.

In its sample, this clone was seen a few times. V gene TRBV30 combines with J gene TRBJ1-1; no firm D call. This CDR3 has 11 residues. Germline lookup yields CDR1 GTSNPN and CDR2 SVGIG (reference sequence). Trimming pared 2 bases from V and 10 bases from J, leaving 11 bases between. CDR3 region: CAWSREWVAFF. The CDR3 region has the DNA TGTGCCTGGAGTCGGGAATGGGTAGCTTTCTTT. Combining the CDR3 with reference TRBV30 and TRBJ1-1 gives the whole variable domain SQTIHQWPATLVQPVGSPLSLECTVEGTSNPNLYWYRQAAGRGLQLLFYSVGIGQISSEVPQNLSASRPQDRQFILSSKKLLLSDSGFYLCAWSREWVAFFGQGTRLTVV.

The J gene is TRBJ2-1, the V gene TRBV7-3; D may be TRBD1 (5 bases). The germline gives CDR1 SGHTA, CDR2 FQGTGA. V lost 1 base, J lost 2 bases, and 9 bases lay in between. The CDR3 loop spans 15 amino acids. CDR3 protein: CASSLIPGTYNEQFF. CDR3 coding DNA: TGTGCCAGCAGCTTAATTCCAGGGACCTACAATGAGCAGTTCTTC.

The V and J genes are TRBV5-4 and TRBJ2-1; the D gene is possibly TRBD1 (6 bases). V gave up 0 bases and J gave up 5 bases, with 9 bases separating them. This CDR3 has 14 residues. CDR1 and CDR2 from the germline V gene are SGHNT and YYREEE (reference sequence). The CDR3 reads CASSLDPGDNEQFF. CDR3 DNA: TGTGCCAGCAGCTTGGACCCAGGGGACAATGAGCAGTTCTTC.

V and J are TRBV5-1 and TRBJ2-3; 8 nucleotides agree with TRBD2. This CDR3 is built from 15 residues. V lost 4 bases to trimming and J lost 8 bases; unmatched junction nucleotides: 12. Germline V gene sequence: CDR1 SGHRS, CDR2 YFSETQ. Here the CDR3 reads CASSPNAGGEGTQYF. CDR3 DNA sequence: TGCGCCAGCAGCCCCAACGCCGGGGGGGAAGGTACGCAGTATTTT.

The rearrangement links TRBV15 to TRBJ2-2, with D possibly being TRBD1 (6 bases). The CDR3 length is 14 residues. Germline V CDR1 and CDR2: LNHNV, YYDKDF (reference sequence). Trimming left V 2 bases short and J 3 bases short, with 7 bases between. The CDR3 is CATSRHRDTGELFF. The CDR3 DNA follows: TGTGCCACCAGCAGACACAGGGACACCGGGGAGCTGTTTTTT.

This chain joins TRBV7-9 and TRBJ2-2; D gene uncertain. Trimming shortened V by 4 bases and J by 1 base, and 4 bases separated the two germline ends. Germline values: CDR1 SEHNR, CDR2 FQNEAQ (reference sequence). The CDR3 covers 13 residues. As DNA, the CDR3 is TGTGCCAGCAGCTGGGGGAACACCGGGGAGCTGTTTTTT. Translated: CASSWGNTGELFF.

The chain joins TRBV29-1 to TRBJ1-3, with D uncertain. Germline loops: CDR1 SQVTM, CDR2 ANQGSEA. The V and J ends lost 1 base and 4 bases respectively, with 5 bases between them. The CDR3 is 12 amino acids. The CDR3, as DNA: TGCAGCGTTGAAGTTGGGGGAAACACCATATATTTT. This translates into CSVEVGGNTIYF.